What follows are 17 T cell receptor beta chains derived from one specimen sequenced in a study of Ad26.COV2.S vaccination and SARS-CoV-2 variants. The data were produced by immunoSEQ multiplex PCR, yet TCRdb's version contains in-frame clones alone and is incomplete. This sample yields around 450,000 clones, of which around 89% are seen a single time; 3.5% to 4% belongs to the top ten. Stated treatment: roughly 18 received Ad26.COV2.S at low or high dose, single or two shots; 5 received placebo; per-sample allocation not given. Sampling took place 63 days after the first vaccine or placebo injection. The source material was peripheral blood, sampled in a trial of Ad26.COV2.S vaccine versus placebo. The receptors originated from a person aged 18-60 years who received the Ad26.COV2.S COVID-19 vaccine or a placebo.

The chain couples TRBV29-1 to TRBJ1-1; D is ambiguous. There are 16 residues in the CDR3. In germline, CDR1 is SQVTM, CDR2 ANQGSEA. Trimming took off 0 bases at V and 1 base at J, with 15 bases between the two ends. The CDR3 region is CSVEDPRGTRNTEAFF. The CDR3 DNA sequence: TGCAGCGTTGAAGATCCGAGAGGAACAAGGAACACTGAAGCTTTCTTT.

The CDR3, as DNA: TGTGCTAGTGGTCCCCGAGGGGGCTACGAGCAGTACTTC. The encoded protein is CASGPRGGYEQYF. The chain joins TRBV12-5 to TRBJ2-7, with D perhaps matching TRBD1 (6 bases). The CDR3 has 13 amino acids. The ends were cut back, 5 bases at V and 3 bases at J, with 11 bases in the middle. The germline CDR1 and CDR2 sequences are LGHNT and FRNRAP. The complete variable domain, with remaining parts taken from reference TRBV12-5 and TRBJ2-7, reads DARVTQTPRHKVTEMGQEVTMRCQPILGHNTVFWYRQTMMQGLELLAYFRNRAPLDDSGMPKDRFSAEMPDATLATLKIQPSEPRDSAVYFCASGPRGGYEQYFGPGTRLTVT.

The rearrangement joins TRBV14 to TRBJ2-7; tentative D call: TRBD2 (6 bases). The germline CDR1 and CDR2 sequences are SGHDN and FVKESK. CDR3 length: 15 amino acids. V lost 2 bases, J lost 4 bases, and 15 bases lay in between. CDR3 nucleotide sequence: TGTGCCAGCAGCCAAACCGGGACGGGGGATTACGAGCAGTACTTC. It translates to CASSQTGTGDYEQYF.

The chain has TRBV11-2 and TRBJ2-2; weak D call: TRBD1 (5 bases). The CDR3 loop spans 13 amino acids. Trimming shortened V by 5 bases and J by 6 bases, and 10 bases separated the two germline ends. Germline CDR1 SGHAT, CDR2 FQNNGV. CDR3: CASSPLGAGELFF. The CDR3 bases are TGTGCCAGCAGCCCCTTAGGGGCCGGGGAGCTGTTTTTT.

This chain connects TRBV29-1 to TRBJ2-5; D remains ambiguous. Germline loops: CDR1 SQVTM, CDR2 ANQGSEA. The CDR3 has 12 residues. V shed 4 bases and J shed 1 base, with 7 bases lying between them. CDR3 sequence reads: CSVGRLQETQYF. The CDR3 DNA sequence: TGCAGCGTTGGGAGACTCCAAGAGACCCAGTACTTC.

This clone was seen a few times. In DNA, the CDR3 is TGTGCCACCAGAGCCGGACAGGGTAGCTCCTACGAGCAGTACTTC. This encodes CATRAGQGSSYEQYF. The J gene is TRBJ2-7, the V gene TRBV15; 8 nucleotides agree with TRBD1. The CDR3 sequence is 15 residues long. Germline CDR1 and CDR2: LNHNV and YYDKDF (reference sequence). The trim removed 6 bases at V and 0 bases at J, leaving 7 bases unmatched.

The chain carries TRBV11-2 and TRBJ1-3, with D perhaps TRBD1 (5 bases). CDR1 and CDR2 from the germline V gene are SGHAT and FQNNGV. CDR3 length: 16 residues. V gave up 2 bases and J gave up 2 bases, with 13 bases separating them. The CDR3 protein is CASSLSQGGAGNTIYF. The CDR3 DNA reads as TGTGCCAGCAGCTTATCGCAGGGAGGTGCTGGAAACACCATATATTTT.

As to this clone: The sample carries other DNA sequences with the same CDR3. V is TRBV29-1 and J is TRBJ2-6; no reliable D call. This CDR3 has 14 amino acids. V lost 3 bases to trimming and J lost 1 base, with 7 bases between them. Germline CDR1 SQVTM, CDR2 ANQGSEA. CDR3 DNA: TGCAGCGTTGATTTAGGGTCTGGGGCCAACGTCCTGACTTTC. Its translation: CSVDLGSGANVLTF.

This chain joins TRBV7-9 and TRBJ2-3; 8 bases line up with TRBD2. V dropped 5 bases and J dropped 1; count of bases not matched to a gene: 8. Germline V gives CDR1 SEHNR, CDR2 FQNEAQ (reference sequence). This CDR3 is built from 16 residues. The CDR3 protein is CASSPWRGAGTDTQYF. DNA of the CDR3: TGTGCCAGCAGCCCGTGGCGGGGGGCTGGCACAGATACGCAGTATTTT.

With respect to this clone: Different DNA sequences within this sample yield the same CDR3. This chain connects TRBV5-1 to TRBJ2-5; D uncertain. The CDR3 loop spans 11 amino acids. V shed 4 bases and J shed 3 bases, with 4 bases lying between them. Per germline, CDR1 SGHRS and CDR2 YFSETQ. The CDR3 spells CASSLKETQYF. As DNA, the CDR3 is TGCGCCAGCAGCCTAAAAGAGACCCAGTACTTC.

The J gene is TRBJ2-1, the V gene TRBV7-9; D ambiguous. The germline V and J ends were trimmed by 1 base and 4 bases, with 5 bases remaining between them. The CDR3 contains 13 residues. The germline gives CDR1 SEHNR, CDR2 FQNEAQ (reference sequence). This CDR3 is CASSLEVYNEQFF. The CDR3 nucleotides are TGTGCCAGCAGCTTAGAGGTGTACAATGAGCAGTTCTTC.

This chain joins TRBV6-4 and TRBJ2-4; D is unclear. This CDR3 is built from 12 residues. CDR1 is MRHNA, CDR2 SNTAGT, per germline. DNA for the CDR3: TGTGCGCGGCTGATACCAAAAAACATTCAGTACTTC. It translates to CARLIPKNIQYF.

This clone has only one observation. CDR3 in amino acids: CASSFVSGTDSYYGYTF. As DNA, the CDR3 is TGTGCCAGCAGCTTTGTCAGCGGCACCGACTCGTACTATGGCTACACCTTC. The V and J genes are TRBV7-2 and TRBJ1-2; D is undetermined. The CDR3 has 17 residues. Trimming removed 3 bases from V and 3 bases from J, with 20 bases in between. The germline CDR1 and CDR2 sequences are SGHTA and FQGNSA. The complete variable domain, with remaining parts taken from reference TRBV7-2 and TRBJ1-2, reads GAGVSQSPSNKVTEKGKDVELRCDPISGHTALYWYRQSLGQGLEFLIYFQGNSAPDKSGLPSDRFSAERTGGSVSTLTIQRTQQEDSAVYLCASSFVSGTDSYYGYTFGSGTRLTVV.

The chain is built from TRBV4-1 and TRBJ2-4; no clear D gene. From germline, CDR1 is MGHRA and CDR2 YSYEKL. The V and J ends lost 1 base and 4 bases respectively, with 14 bases between them. The CDR3 totals 16 residues. The CDR3 reads CASSQVKTDSKNIQYF. CDR3 coding DNA: TGCGCCAGCAGCCAAGTTAAAACAGATTCTAAAAACATTCAGTACTTC.

The chain is built from TRBV28 and TRBJ2-7; the D call may be TRBD1 or TRBD2 (5 bases each). Looked up from germline, CDR1 is MDHEN and CDR2 is SYDVKM. Trimming took 6 bases from V and 3 from J, leaving 15 bases between them. CDR3 length: 14 residues. Here the CDR3 DNA reads TGTGCCAGCAGCCACCCGGGACCAGGCTACGAGCAGTACTTC. Protein: CASSHPGPGYEQYF.

The J gene is TRBJ2-2, the V gene TRBV7-2; 8 bases agree with TRBD1. The CDR3 runs 16 residues. The germline CDR1 and CDR2 sequences are SGHTA and FQGNSA. V was clipped by 4 bases and J by 3 bases; unmatched bases: 7. DNA of the CDR3: TGTGCCAGCAGCTCCCGGGACAGGACCTACACCGGGGAGCTGTTTTTT. Residues: CASSSRDRTYTGELFF.

The rearrangement uses TRBV28 and TRBJ1-1; D is ambiguous. V lost 7 bases and J lost 7, with 10 bases in between. From germline, CDR1 is MDHEN and CDR2 SYDVKM. This CDR3 contains 11 residues. CDR3 amino acids: CASTLLYEAFF. The CDR3 DNA reads as TGTGCCAGCACCTTGCTCTATGAAGCTTTCTTT.